This T cell receptor beta chain was identified during a study of shared clonotypes between healthy human individuals. CDR3 length: 13 amino acids. Losses at the gene ends were 10 bases for V and 6 bases for J; bases not matched to a gene: 7. The germline V gene encodes CDR1 LNHDA and CDR2 SQIVND (reference sequence). With respect to this clone: As yet, its antigen is unknown.

Recent acute infections and vaccinations were absent in the healthy HIV-negative adult donors. Method: immunoSEQ multiplex PCR; TCRdb's copy keeps in-frame clones and lacks some. The sample gives 2 million to 2.5 million clones, approximately 93% of which show up once; about 0.41% is in the top ten. General study results and limits: Non-shared clonotypes had lower generation probabilities than clonotypes shared by all four sorted-subset donors.

The gene calls are TRBV19 and TRBJ2-2; TRBD2 matches at 8 bases. The sequence came from a man aged 18 to 29 in good health. Some clones in this sample may be carry-over from other donors' samples. The sequenced sample was naive CD4+ T cells from PBMCs. Subset: CD45RA+ positively selected. CDR3 region: CATQRESAGELFF. The CDR3 DNA sequence: TGTGCCACCCAGCGGGAGTCTGCCGGGGAGCTGTTTTTT.